Detailed here is one T cell receptor beta chain. The CDR3 runs to 14 residues. Germline CDR1 is MDHEN and CDR2 is SYDVKM. The ends were cut back, 2 bases at V and 3 bases at J, with 10 bases in the middle. The source of the sample is a study of OX40 agonist ivuxolimab in advanced cancers. Study-level information: Three patients responded partially, comprising one with hepatocellular carcinoma and two with cutaneous melanoma.

Generated by immunoSEQ multiplex PCR, the TCRdb table keeps only in-frame clones and is missing some. This table holds about 50,000 clones, about 82% found once. The sequenced sample was CD4+ or CD8+ T cells sorted from blood, obtained in a trial of the OX40 agonist ivuxolimab. V and J are TRBV28 and TRBJ1-2; D call uncertain. The TCR sequence derives from an adult with an advanced solid tumor such as melanoma, head and neck, liver or kidney cancer. For the CDR3, the DNA is TGTGCCAGCAGTTTAAACGGCGTGTACTATGGCTACACCTTC. Its protein product is CASSLNGVYYGYTF.